The clone carrying this T cell receptor (beta chain) showed up just a few times. Additional DNA sequences in this sample encode the identical CDR3. Sequencing used immunoSEQ multiplex PCR; TCRdb keeps in-frame clones, though not all of them. The table includes approximately 350,000 clones, 83% detected once. This sample stems from a study of blood T cell repertoires in COVID-19. For the study at large: COVID-19 samples, acute and convalescent, were from the United States, Italy and Spain.

Germline V gene data show CDR1 as SGHKS and CDR2 as YYEKEE (reference sequence). V shed 4 bases and J 5 bases; nucleotides not matched to a gene: 4. The CDR3 consists of 14 residues. This clonotype was sampled from a man aged 25 to 45 with active or convalescent COVID-19. This sequence joins TRBV5-5 and TRBJ1-4, with 8 bases lining up with TRBD1. Sequencing input: peripheral blood. In DNA, the CDR3 is TGTGCCAGCAGCCCAGGGGGCTTGAATGAAAAACTGTTTTTT. It encodes CASSPGGLNEKLFF. The whole variable domain, remainder taken from reference TRBV5-5 and TRBJ1-4, is DAGVTQSPTHLIKTRGQQVTLRCSPISGHKSVSWYQQVLGQGPQFIFQYYEKEERGRGNFPDRFSARQFPNYSSELNVNALLLGDSALYLCASSPGGLNEKLFFGSGTQLSVL.